This TCR beta chain came from a study of a mutant IDH1 vaccine in newly diagnosed glioma. As for time point: baseline, week 1 (first vaccination visit). Regarding treatment: pre-vaccination baseline after standard-of-care therapy. Each of the donors came in with new WHO grade 3 or 4 astrocytomas that were IDH1-mutant and ATRX-lost. Germline values: CDR1 LGHNA, CDR2 YNFKEQ. The V end was cut by 0 bases, the J end by 5 bases, with 21 bases between. The CDR3 is 18 amino acids. TCRdb's table, derived via immunoSEQ multiplex PCR, lists solely in-frame clones and lacks some. Altogether 55,000 to 70,000 clones are present, about 86% being singletons, with the ten largest covering over 2.5%.

The starting material was PBMCs, obtained from a glioma patient treated with radiotherapy, temozolomide or both. The TCR comes from a man aged 25-45 years with glioma. The V call is TRBV4-2, the J call TRBJ2-3; no clear D. This CDR3 reads CASSQDEQQATWGDTQYF. Here the CDR3 DNA reads TGTGCCAGCAGCCAAGATGAGCAACAAGCAACCTGGGGAGATACGCAGTATTTT.